The 14 T cell receptor beta chains presented below share a single source sample, sequenced in a study of radiation and T cells in renal cell carcinoma. Sequenced by immunoSEQ multiplex PCR; TCRdb stores in-frame clones only, minus some. The sample carries around 100,000 clones, about 79% recorded once. Time point here: blood 4 weeks post-SBRT, at nephrectomy. Treatment: 15 Gy SBRT to primary tumor, nephrectomy 4 weeks later. Sequenced here: blood, sampled from a patient whose treatment included radiotherapy and nephrectomy. The receptor set was obtained from a man aged 55 to 70 with renal cell carcinoma.

The chain couples TRBV9 to TRBJ2-2; 7 nucleotides agree with TRBD2. V dropped 0 bases and J dropped 2; count of bases not matched to a gene: 7. The germline gives CDR1 SGDLS, CDR2 YYNGEE. The CDR3 loop spans 17 amino acids. The DNA for the CDR3 is TGTGCCAGCAGCGTAGGTGTGGGCGGGGGAAACACCGGGGAGCTGTTTTTT. Translated: CASSVGVGGGNTGELFF.

CDR3 loop: CASSLGQGGNTIYF. As DNA, the CDR3 is TGTGCCAGCAGCTTGGGACAGGGGGGAAACACCATATATTTT. This rearrangement joins TRBV5-4 to TRBJ1-3; TRBD1 matches 8 bases. Germline lookup yields CDR1 SGHNT and CDR2 YYREEE (reference sequence). Germline trimming cut 0 bases from V and 4 bases from J; bases unmatched to any gene: 0. The CDR3 runs 14 residues.

The chain recombines TRBV28 with TRBJ1-2; a possible D gene is TRBD1 (5 bases). This CDR3 comprises 13 residues. Between the trimmed V and J ends, which lost 6 bases and 6 bases, there was a span of 14 bases. In germline, CDR1 is MDHEN, CDR2 SYDVKM. The CDR3: CASRATARDGYTF. CDR3 coding DNA: TGTGCCAGCAGAGCGACAGCGCGTGATGGCTACACCTTC.

This clone was counted once. V is TRBV19 and J is TRBJ2-5; 7 positions agree with TRBD1. There are 14 residues in the CDR3. Germline CDR1 and CDR2: LNHDA and SQIVND (reference sequence). With 5 bases clipped from V and 2 bases from J, the junction kept 5 bases outside the gene matches. DNA of the CDR3: TGTGCCAGTAGTGCTATGGGACAGCAAGAGACCCAGTACTTC. As protein: CASSAMGQQETQYF. The whole variable domain, remainder taken from reference TRBV19 and TRBJ2-5, is DGGITQSPKYLFRKEGQNVTLSCEQNLNHDAMYWYRQDPGQGLRLIYYSQIVNDFQKGDIAEGYSVSREKKESFPLTVTSAQKNPTAFYLCASSAMGQQETQYFGPGTRLLVL.

In its sample, this clone was seen once. This chain uses TRBV27 with TRBJ2-1, with D perhaps matching TRBD1 (7 bases). This CDR3 comprises 16 residues. Trimming took 5 bases from V and 6 from J, leaving 20 bases between them. Per germline, CDR1 MNHEY and CDR2 SMNVEV (reference sequence). The CDR3, as DNA: TGTGCCAGCAGTCGGGACAGCATTGCGACTAGCAATGAGCAGTTCTTC. Translating it yields CASSRDSIATSNEQFF.

The chain carries TRBV5-4 and TRBJ2-3; 12 nucleotides line up with TRBD2. Per germline, CDR1 SGHNT and CDR2 YYREEE (reference sequence). The V and J ends lost 4 bases and 8 bases, in that order; junction bases with no gene match: 11. This CDR3 region has 16 residues. CDR3 in DNA: TGTGCCAGCAGCACGCGGACTAGCGGGATAGTTGGTACGCAGTATTTT. Amino acids: CASSTRTSGIVGTQYF.

The chain uses TRBV9 and TRBJ2-2; D ambiguous. V lost 4 bases to trimming and J lost 4 bases, with 14 bases between them. The CDR3 is 15 residues long. Germline lookup yields CDR1 SGDLS and CDR2 YYNGEE. The CDR3 loop is CASSQGRTVTGELFF. The CDR3 DNA follows: TGTGCCAGCAGCCAAGGAAGGACCGTCACCGGGGAGCTGTTTTTT.

This clone has a single count. CDR3 sequence: CASSPGVQETQYF. DNA of the CDR3: TGTGCCAGCAGTCCAGGGGTTCAAGAGACCCAGTACTTC. This chain joins TRBV2 and TRBJ2-5; a weak D match, TRBD1 (6 bases). This CDR3 is built from 13 residues. Trimming took 5 bases from V and 2 from J, leaving 9 bases between them. CDR1 and CDR2 from the germline V gene are SNHLY and FYNNEI. Full variable domain (remainder filled in from reference TRBV2 and TRBJ2-5): EPEVTQTPSHQVTQMGQEVILRCVPISNHLYFYWYRQILGQKVEFLVSFYNNEISEKSEIFDDQFSVERPDGSNFTLKIRSTKLEDSAMYFCASSPGVQETQYFGPGTRLLVL.

The chain has TRBV19 and TRBJ2-1, with TRBD2 identical over 8 bases. V shed 2 bases and J 10 bases; nucleotides not matched to a gene: 13. CDR3 length: 16 amino acids. CDR1 is LNHDA and CDR2 is SQIVND in the germline V gene (reference sequence). The CDR3 DNA is TGTGCCAGTAGTATATTTCTAGCGGGCGGCTCTGGAGAGCAGTTCTTC. Protein product: CASSIFLAGGSGEQFF.

The V and J genes are TRBV18 and TRBJ2-7; 8 nucleotides align to TRBD2. V shed 3 bases and J 3 bases; nucleotides not matched to a gene: 1. In germline, CDR1 is KGHSH, CDR2 LQKENI. The CDR3 spans 13 residues. The CDR3 reads CASSPAGGYEQYF. CDR3 DNA: TGTGCCAGCTCACCGGCGGGAGGCTACGAGCAGTACTTC.

The chain carries TRBV6-6 and TRBJ2-1; no reliable D call. Germline V lookup: CDR1 MNHNY, CDR2 SVGAGI (reference sequence). This CDR3 is 15 amino acids long. V was trimmed by 5 bases and J by 4 bases, leaving 15 bases between them. The CDR3 region is CASSPQPLPYNEQFF. The CDR3 DNA is TGTGCCAGCAGTCCCCAGCCCCTCCCTTACAATGAGCAGTTCTTC.

This clone was counted once. The chain uses TRBV7-9 and TRBJ2-3; possible D gene TRBD1, 6 bases. The CDR3 is 19 amino acids. V shed 2 bases and J shed 0 bases, with 21 bases lying between them. The germline CDR1 and CDR2 sequences are SEHNR and FQNEAQ (reference sequence). CDR3 sequence: CASSLTGYRFITSTDTQYF. The CDR3 nucleotides are TGTGCCAGCAGCTTAACAGGGTACCGTTTCATAACTAGCACAGATACGCAGTATTTT.

The gene calls are TRBV27 and TRBJ2-1, with unresolved D. The germline V gene has CDR1 MNHEY and CDR2 SMNVEV (reference sequence). This CDR3 region has 11 residues. V gave up 2 bases and J gave up 8 bases, with 4 bases separating them. Here the CDR3 DNA reads TGTGCCAGCAGTTTAAAACATGAGCAGTTCTTC. Protein sequence: CASSLKHEQFF.

The rearrangement joins TRBV4-3 to TRBJ2-7; D unclear. Germline CDR1 is LGHNA and CDR2 is YSLEER. The V end lost 0 bases, the J end lost 0 bases, and 15 bases lay between the germline ends. The CDR3 is 17 amino acids. This CDR3 is CASSQEGYGYSSYEQYF. The CDR3 DNA follows: TGCGCCAGCAGCCAAGAAGGTTATGGTTACAGCTCCTACGAGCAGTACTTC.